This T cell receptor beta chain comes out of a study of cytomegalovirus exposure and HLA in healthy donors. As for this clone: Its antigen is undetermined.

Germline V CDR1 and CDR2: SQVTM, ANQGSEA. V lost 6 bases and J lost 4; bases outside the gene matches: 8. The CDR3 totals 13 residues. The PCR was carried out with 60 Vbeta primers and 13 Jbeta primers. Only in-frame clones appear in the TCRdb table, and some are missing; sequencing was by immunoSEQ multiplex PCR. The data hold more than 110,000 clones, with just under 80% observed a single time. Study-level results: The study designated about 180 TCR beta chains cytomegalovirus-associated. Sequencing artifact likely explains a cluster of highly shared sequence variants. A later analysis associated 15,000 or so TCR beta sequences with HLA alleles at a 0.05 false discovery rate.

The sequence was collected from a man aged 25-40 years in good health and CMV-seronegative. Sequencing used PBMCs. The V call is TRBV29-1, the J call TRBJ1-2, with TRBD1 identical over 7 bases. In nucleotides, the CDR3 is TGCAGCGTCCGGACAGGCGCCATCTATGGCTACACCTTC. As protein: CSVRTGAIYGYTF.